The present TCR beta chain was sequenced within a study of control samples from healthy donors and cancer patients. Method: immunoSEQ multiplex PCR; TCRdb's copy keeps in-frame clones and lacks some. The sample lists approximately 97,000 clones, around 85% occurring once. Details on this clone: A much larger clone lies a single base off, so this may be a read error.

The specimen was blood. This receptor was identified in a man between 25 and 39 years old in good health.

CDR3 nucleotide sequence: TGTGCCAGCAGTTTGAAAGATACGCAGTATTTT. This encodes CASSLKDTQYF. The chain links TRBV28 to TRBJ2-3; D call uncertain. Trimming shortened V by 3 bases and J by 5 bases, and 3 bases separated the two germline ends. CDR3 length equals 11 residues. CDR1 and CDR2 (germline): MDHEN, SYDVKM.